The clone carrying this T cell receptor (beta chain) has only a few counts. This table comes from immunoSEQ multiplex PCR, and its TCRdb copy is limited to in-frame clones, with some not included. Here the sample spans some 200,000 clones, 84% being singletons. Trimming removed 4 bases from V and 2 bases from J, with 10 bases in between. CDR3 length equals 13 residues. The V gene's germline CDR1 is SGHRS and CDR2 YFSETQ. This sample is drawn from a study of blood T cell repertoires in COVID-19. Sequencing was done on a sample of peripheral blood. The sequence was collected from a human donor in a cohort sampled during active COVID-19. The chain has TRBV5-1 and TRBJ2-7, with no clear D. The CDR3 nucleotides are TGCGCCAGCAGCGCGTTACAGCCCTACGAGCAGTACTTC. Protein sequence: CASSALQPYEQYF.